These 17 T cell receptor beta chains originate from one sample sequenced in a study of T cell responses to AZD1222 COVID-19 vaccine. The assay was immunoSEQ multiplex PCR, and TCRdb's table has in-frame clones only and misses some. The sample lists about 85,000 clones; approximately 87% were seen once. The source material was peripheral blood, sampled on day 0 of AZD1222 vaccination. The receptors were sampled from an adult in good health.

This chain connects TRBV10-3 to TRBJ1-1; D ambiguous. The germline V and J ends were trimmed by 4 bases and 0 bases, with 15 bases remaining between them. The CDR3 runs to 16 residues. Germline V gene sequence: CDR1 ENHRY, CDR2 SYGVKD. The CDR3: CAISGFGGDLNTEAFF. The DNA for the CDR3 is TGTGCCATCAGTGGATTCGGAGGAGATTTGAACACTGAAGCTTTCTTT.

The chain joins TRBV28 to TRBJ1-5; no clear D. The germline V gene encodes CDR1 MDHEN and CDR2 SYDVKM. V shed 5 bases and J shed 4 bases, with 6 bases lying between them. The CDR3 runs 12 residues. CDR3 residues: CASSLQNQPQHF. The DNA for the CDR3 is TGTGCCAGCAGTCTGCAGAATCAGCCCCAGCATTTT.

The rearrangement links TRBV5-5 to TRBJ1-5; TRBD1 might be the D (6 bases). CDR3 size: 15 residues. V lost 6 bases, J lost 2 bases, and 15 bases lay in between. Per germline, CDR1 SGHKS and CDR2 YYEKEE (reference sequence). DNA of the CDR3: TGTGCCAGCACCACTGGACAGTCAGGCAATCAGCCCCAGCATTTT. It codes for CASTTGQSGNQPQHF. The full variable domain, with the rest looked up from reference TRBV5-5 and TRBJ1-5, is DAGVTQSPTHLIKTRGQQVTLRCSPISGHKSVSWYQQVLGQGPQFIFQYYEKEERGRGNFPDRFSARQFPNYSSELNVNALLLGDSALYLCASTTGQSGNQPQHFGDGTRLSIL.

The chain has TRBV7-2 and TRBJ2-3; no firm D call. The CDR3 extends over 14 amino acids. Trimming took 2 bases from V and 0 from J, leaving 6 bases between them. Germline V gene sequence: CDR1 SGHTA, CDR2 FQGNSA. The CDR3 nucleotides are TGTGCCAGCAGCTTAACCACAAGCACAGATACGCAGTATTTT. This encodes CASSLTTSTDTQYF.

The J gene is TRBJ1-4, the V gene TRBV24-1; TRBD1 aligns across 9 bases. With V trimmed by 7 bases and J by 7 bases, 6 bases remained unmatched. Germline loops: CDR1 KGHDR, CDR2 SFDVKD. The length of the CDR3 is 14 residues. The CDR3 reads CATSPGQGVEKLFF. DNA of the CDR3: TGTGCCACCAGCCCGGGACAGGGTGTTGAAAAACTGTTTTTT.

The V and J genes are TRBV11-3 and TRBJ2-2; perhaps D is TRBD1 or TRBD2 (5 bases each). The CDR3 contains 13 residues. The germline V gene encodes CDR1 SGHNT and CDR2 YENEEA. The V end lost 8 bases, the J end lost 0 bases, and 7 bases lay between the germline ends. The CDR3 is CASGTANTGELFF. The DNA for the CDR3 is TGTGCCAGCGGGACCGCGAACACCGGGGAGCTGTTTTTT.

The chain combines TRBV5-1 with TRBJ1-1, with D possibly matching TRBD1 (5 bases). V lost 2 bases and J lost 4, with 6 bases in between. The CDR3 has 12 amino acids. Germline CDR1 is SGHRS and CDR2 is YFSETQ. CDR3 sequence reads: CASSFTGTEAFF. The CDR3 DNA sequence: TGCGCCAGCAGCTTTACAGGCACTGAAGCTTTCTTT.

The V and J genes are TRBV30 and TRBJ1-1; D gene uncertain. This CDR3 is built from 12 residues. Looked up from germline, CDR1 is GTSNPN and CDR2 is SVGIG (reference sequence). V was cut by 0 bases and J by 0 bases, with 2 bases left in between. The CDR3 loop reads CAWSVLNTEAFF. CDR3 coding DNA: TGTGCCTGGAGTGTGTTGAACACTGAAGCTTTCTTT.

The chain joins TRBV19 to TRBJ1-5; no definite D call. Per the germline V gene, CDR1 is LNHDA and CDR2 is SQIVND (reference sequence). The CDR3 has 16 amino acids. Trimming pared 1 base from V and 0 bases from J, leaving 10 bases between. CDR3 coding DNA: TGTGCCAGTAGTATAGTTGGGCTCGGTAGCAATCAGCCCCAGCATTTT. Amino acids: CASSIVGLGSNQPQHF.

The chain uses TRBV5-1 and TRBJ2-7; TRBD2 matches 13 bases. The ends lost 4 bases at V and 3 bases at J; junction bases unmatched: 4. CDR1 and CDR2 from the germline V gene are SGHRS and YFSETQ. This CDR3 comprises 15 residues. This CDR3 is CASSRTSGSYYEQYF. The CDR3 DNA reads as TGCGCCAGCAGCAGGACTAGCGGGAGTTACTACGAGCAGTACTTC.

This chain connects TRBV5-1 to TRBJ2-1; no clear D. CDR1 is SGHRS, CDR2 YFSETQ, per germline. The CDR3 extends over 14 amino acids. Trimming stripped 0 bases from V and 7 bases from J, with 11 bases between. The CDR3 DNA sequence: TGCGCCAGCAGCTTGGAGTCTAGTGGTAATGAGCAGTTCTTC. Encoded protein: CASSLESSGNEQFF.

The rearrangement uses TRBV29-1 and TRBJ2-5; 9 nucleotides agree with TRBD1. The CDR3 totals 15 residues. The trim removed 1 base at V and 5 bases at J, leaving 8 bases unmatched. Germline-derived CDR1 and CDR2 are SQVTM and ANQGSEA. The CDR3 DNA reads TGCAGCGTTGAAGTGAGGACAGGGGTTCGGGAGACCCAGTACTTC. Residues: CSVEVRTGVRETQYF.

This clone appeared once. This rearrangement joins TRBV3-1 (or the pseudogene TRBV3-2) to TRBJ1-1; 7 nucleotides align to TRBD1. This CDR3 spans 16 amino acids. The J segment lost 1 base and the V segment lost 4 bases, leaving 9 bases of the junction unmatched. The germline CDR1 and CDR2 sequences are LGHDT and YNNKEL (reference sequence). This chain's CDR3 is CASSPRGAGGNTEAFF. As DNA, the CDR3 is TGTGCCAGCAGCCCCCGGGGGGCAGGGGGGAACACTGAAGCTTTCTTT.

CDR3 sequence reads: CASLAGVVNEQFF. The CDR3 DNA reads as TGTGCCAGTCTAGCGGGAGTCGTCAATGAGCAGTTCTTC. V is TRBV6-5 and J is TRBJ2-1, with 10 bases that match TRBD2. The CDR3 spans 13 residues. Germline assignment: CDR1 MNHEY and CDR2 SVGAGI. The V and J ends lost 9 bases and 6 bases, in that order; junction bases with no gene match: 5.

Of note for this clone: Other DNA sequences within the sample encode an identical CDR3. The V gene is TRBV28, the J gene TRBJ2-5; 8 bases line up with TRBD1. The germline V gene encodes CDR1 MDHEN and CDR2 SYDVKM. With V trimmed by 5 bases and J by 4 bases, 6 bases remained unmatched. The CDR3 runs 14 residues. CDR3 sequence (DNA): TGTGCCAGCAGTCCCCCAGGGGGCCGAGAGACCCAGTACTTC. Its protein is CASSPPGGRETQYF. Full variable domain (rest looked up from reference TRBV28 and TRBJ2-5): DVKVTQSSRYLVKRTGEKVFLECVQDMDHENMFWYRQDPGLGLRLIYFSYDVKMKEKGDIPEGYSVSREKKERFSLILESASTNQTSMYLCASSPPGGRETQYFGPGTRLLVL.

The sample holds one count of this clone. The J gene is TRBJ2-3, the V gene TRBV19; 8 bases line up with TRBD1. Germline V CDR1 and CDR2: LNHDA, SQIVND (reference sequence). The V gene end was trimmed by 3 bases and the J gene end by 4 bases; junction bases not matched to a gene: 9. The CDR3 has 16 residues. Here the CDR3 DNA reads TGTGCCAGTAGTATTATTCCAGGGGGCGCGGCAGATACGCAGTATTTT. This codes for CASSIIPGGAADTQYF.

This clone was counted between two and nine times. CDR3 DNA: TGTGCCAGCAGCCCACGGTGGGACAGCTACGAGCAGTACTTC. Protein product: CASSPRWDSYEQYF. V usage is TRBV27 and J usage is TRBJ2-7; 7 bases agree with TRBD1. From germline, CDR1 is MNHEY and CDR2 SMNVEV (reference sequence). The CDR3 totals 14 residues. Trimming at V came to 6 bases and at J to 3 bases, leaving 8 bases not matched to a gene.